This TCR beta chain was sequenced for a study of identifying expanded T cells in peripheral blood. The table came from immunoSEQ multiplex PCR; TCRdb's copy has only in-frame clones and leaves some out. This table has roughly 100,000 clones, around nine tenths appearing once. J lost 4 bases, V lost 6 bases, and 6 bases had no gene match. The CDR3 runs to 15 residues. CDR1 and CDR2 from the germline V gene are MDHEN and SYDVKM. Healthy donors had no documented immune events, such as infections, while sampled. Points from the study as a whole: Technical replicates showed roughly 1.2 changed clones; roughly two weeks about 16.4; four weeks 19. Variance in clone template counts between approximately two-week samples significantly increased with total template count across all healthy donors.

About this clone itself: The target antigen is unknown.

The chain employs TRBV28 and TRBJ2-3, with 11 bases that match TRBD1. Source material: blood. This clonotype originated in a person between 18 and 75 years old in good health. The CDR3 DNA reads TGTGCCAGCAGCCTGGACAGGGGGCGCGCAGATACGCAGTATTTT. Translation: CASSLDRGRADTQYF.